The 27 T cell receptor beta chains in this list originate from one sample, sequenced in a study of blood T cell repertoires in COVID-19. Sequencing was performed with immunoSEQ multiplex PCR; in TCRdb, only in-frame clones are kept and a portion is missing. The top ten hold around 3.1% of the sample, which has under 250,000 clones, about 80% seen once. The material sequenced was peripheral blood. These receptor sequences come from a woman aged 30 to 39 who had recovered from COVID-19.

The chain carries TRBV3-1 (or the pseudogene TRBV3-2) and TRBJ1-2; no clear D. Germline V gene data show CDR1 as LGHDT and CDR2 as YNNKEL (reference sequence). This CDR3 is 13 amino acids long. The ends were cut back, 4 bases at V and 7 bases at J, with 13 bases in the middle. The CDR3 DNA reads TGTGCCAGCAGCCGCGGGGAGACCCTTGGCTACACCTTC. Translated, it gives CASSRGETLGYTF.

The V call is TRBV5-1, the J call TRBJ2-3, with TRBD2 as a possible D gene (5 bases). The ends were cut back, 4 bases at V and 4 bases at J, with 13 bases in the middle. In germline, CDR1 is SGHRS, CDR2 YFSETQ. There are 14 residues in the CDR3. The CDR3 is CASSLSLAPDTQYF. The CDR3 coding sequence is TGCGCCAGCAGCCTGTCGCTAGCCCCAGATACGCAGTATTTT.

The sample holds one count of this clone. The rearrangement joins TRBV6-6 to TRBJ1-5; D may be TRBD1 (5 bases). The V and J ends lost 0 bases and 2 bases respectively, with 5 bases between them. CDR3 size: 14 residues. The germline gives CDR1 MNHNY, CDR2 SVGAGI (reference sequence). The CDR3 DNA sequence: TGTGCCAGCAGTTACTCAGGGGGCAATCAGCCCCAGCATTTT. It specifies CASSYSGGNQPQHF.

This clone was observed a few times. The chain combines TRBV7-2 with TRBJ2-7; no reliable D call. Trimming shortened V by 5 bases and J by 6 bases, and 11 bases separated the two germline ends. The CDR3 has 12 amino acids. Germline V gene sequence: CDR1 SGHTA, CDR2 FQGNSA. The CDR3 sequence is CASSTYGFEQYF. CDR3 nucleotides: TGTGCCAGCAGCACATATGGTTTCGAGCAGTACTTC.

J is TRBJ2-5 and V is TRBV18; the match to TRBD1 covers 9 bases. The ends lost 6 bases at V and 3 bases at J; junction bases unmatched: 8. From germline, CDR1 is KGHSH and CDR2 LQKENI. This CDR3 comprises 15 residues. The CDR3 sequence is CASSGQGTTEETQYF. The CDR3 DNA sequence: TGTGCCAGCTCTGGACAGGGGACTACGGAAGAGACCCAGTACTTC.

The rearrangement uses TRBV18 and TRBJ2-7, with TRBD2 identical over 9 bases. The junction had 10 bases not matched to a gene; V was cut back by 8 bases and J by 5 bases. The CDR3 is 14 amino acids. Germline values: CDR1 KGHSH, CDR2 LQKENI. The CDR3 DNA is TGTGCCAGCCGAGCTAGCGGGGAACGGGACGAGCAGTACTTC. This translates into CASRASGERDEQYF.

The J gene is TRBJ2-1, the V gene TRBV11-2, with TRBD2 identical over 7 bases. The CDR3 has 16 amino acids. J gave up 4 bases and V 5 bases, and 11 bases lay outside the gene matches. Germline V lookup: CDR1 SGHAT, CDR2 FQNNGV. This chain's CDR3 is CASSQDPSGRYNEQFF. In DNA, the CDR3 is TGTGCCAGCAGCCAGGATCCTAGCGGCCGTTACAATGAGCAGTTCTTC.

V gene TRBV10-2 combines with J gene TRBJ2-7; possibly TRBD2 for D (6 bases). The CDR3 length is 12 residues. CDR1 WSHSY and CDR2 SAAADI come from the germline V gene. The V end lost 8 bases, the J end lost 2 bases, and 10 bases lay between the germline ends. The CDR3 DNA reads as TGCGCCAGCCGGGACTCCACCTACGAGCAGTACTTC. It codes for CASRDSTYEQYF.

A note on this clone: Other DNA sequences within the sample encode an identical CDR3. This chain connects TRBV27 to TRBJ1-3; D gene ambiguous. The CDR3 extends over 14 amino acids. V shed 5 bases and J shed 0 bases, with 8 bases lying between them. Germline values: CDR1 MNHEY, CDR2 SMNVEV (reference sequence). CDR3 in DNA: TGTGCCAGCAGTCTACGCGGCTCTGGAAACACCATATATTTT. It specifies CASSLRGSGNTIYF.

The chain is built from TRBV27 and TRBJ1-1, with D unclear. Trimming took 6 bases from V and 0 from J, leaving 17 bases between them. The CDR3 runs 16 residues. CDR1 MNHEY and CDR2 SMNVEV come from the germline V gene (reference sequence). DNA for the CDR3: TGTGCCAGCAGCCCTTTTGCCAGATTAATGAACACTGAAGCTTTCTTT. This gives the protein CASSPFARLMNTEAFF.

The V call is TRBV5-6, the J call TRBJ1-2, with 7 bases identical to TRBD1. Germline trimming cut 3 bases from V and 0 bases from J; bases unmatched to any gene: 14. Per germline, CDR1 SGHDT and CDR2 YYEEEE. This CDR3 region has 18 residues. The CDR3 DNA is TGTGCCAGCAGCTCGGGACAGATATTGATTCGACCTAACTATGGCTACACCTTC. Protein: CASSSGQILIRPNYGYTF.

This chain uses TRBV6-5 with TRBJ2-7; possibly TRBD2 for D (5 bases). V lost 4 bases, J lost 4 bases, and 14 bases lay in between. The CDR3 has 14 amino acids. Germline V lookup: CDR1 MNHEY, CDR2 SVGAGI. CDR3 in DNA: TGTGCCAGCAGTTCAGGACTCCGGAGGTACGAGCAGTACTTC. This gives the protein CASSSGLRRYEQYF.

The chain recombines TRBV3-1 (or the pseudogene TRBV3-2) with TRBJ1-4; D unclear. Germline CDR1 is LGHDT and CDR2 is YNNKEL (reference sequence). The CDR3 runs 15 residues. The V end lost 2 bases, the J end lost 8 bases, and 15 bases lay between the germline ends. The CDR3 loop reads CASSQSVPLSEKLFF. CDR3 in DNA: TGTGCCAGCAGCCAATCGGTCCCCCTTTCCGAAAAACTGTTTTTT.

The chain carries TRBV27 and TRBJ2-7; maybe TRBD1 (5 bases). This CDR3 has 13 residues. CDR1 is MNHEY and CDR2 is SMNVEV in the germline V gene (reference sequence). Between the trimmed V and J ends, which lost 6 bases and 5 bases, there was a span of 14 bases. The CDR3 DNA reads TGTGCCAGCAGCCGTACAGGTTTGCACGAGCAGTACTTC. Translation gives CASSRTGLHEQYF.

The chain joins TRBV27 to TRBJ1-6; D may be TRBD1 (6 bases). V was clipped by 3 bases and J by 7 bases, with 13 bases between them. This CDR3 is 15 amino acids long. Germline loops: CDR1 MNHEY, CDR2 SMNVEV (reference sequence). The CDR3 loop is CASSFRQDFNSPLHF. CDR3 bases: TGTGCCAGCAGTTTTCGACAGGATTTCAATTCACCCCTCCACTTT.

The chain is built from TRBV20-1 and TRBJ2-3; 9 nucleotides line up with TRBD1. Germline loops: CDR1 DFQATT, CDR2 SNEGSKA (reference sequence). V lost 3 bases to trimming and J lost 4 bases; unmatched junction nucleotides: 8. The CDR3 is 15 residues long. DNA of the CDR3: TGCAGTGCTAGTAGACGACAGGGGGGATCAGATACGCAGTATTTT. Translation: CSASRRQGGSDTQYF.

J is TRBJ2-7 and V is TRBV5-4; maybe TRBD1 (6 bases). Germline CDR1 is SGHNT and CDR2 is YYREEE (reference sequence). This CDR3 is built from 13 residues. V shed 2 bases and J shed 5 bases, with 11 bases lying between them. CDR3 residues: CASSFRGPNEQYF. DNA of the CDR3: TGTGCCAGCAGCTTCAGGGGACCCAACGAGCAGTACTTC.

The chain has TRBV30 and TRBJ1-5; D is uncertain. Trimming shortened V by 0 bases and J by 2 bases, and 11 bases separated the two germline ends. Germline CDR1 and CDR2: GTSNPN and SVGIG (reference sequence). The CDR3 totals 15 residues. CDR3: CAWSVETKGNQPQHF. In DNA form, the CDR3 reads TGTGCCTGGAGTGTAGAAACTAAGGGCAATCAGCCCCAGCATTTT.

The rearrangement joins TRBV28 to TRBJ2-2; 7 bases match TRBD2. V dropped 5 bases and J dropped 6; count of bases not matched to a gene: 15. This CDR3 region has 17 residues. Looked up from germline, CDR1 is MDHEN and CDR2 is SYDVKM. DNA of the CDR3: TGTGCCAGCAGTCCACTATATACGGGACTAATTGCCGGGGAGCTGTTTTTT. Its translation: CASSPLYTGLIAGELFF. The full variable domain, its missing parts supplied by reference TRBV28 and TRBJ2-2, is DVKVTQSSRYLVKRTGEKVFLECVQDMDHENMFWYRQDPGLGLRLIYFSYDVKMKEKGDIPEGYSVSREKKERFSLILESASTNQTSMYLCASSPLYTGLIAGELFFGEGSRLTVL.

The chain employs TRBV19 and TRBJ2-3, with 8 bases lining up with TRBD2. The CDR3 has 15 residues. V dropped 5 bases and J dropped 4; count of bases not matched to a gene: 8. Germline V gene lookup returns CDR1 LNHDA and CDR2 SQIVND (reference sequence). The CDR3: CASSPEREIADTQYF. CDR3 DNA sequence: TGTGCCAGTAGTCCGGAGCGGGAGATCGCAGATACGCAGTATTTT.

The V and J genes are TRBV12-3 or TRBV12-4 and TRBJ2-3, with D uncertain. The CDR3 has 12 amino acids. Trimming left V 3 bases short and J 3 bases short, with 4 bases between. CDR3: CASSFLTDTQYF. The CDR3 DNA reads as TGTGCCAGCAGTTTCCTGACAGATACGCAGTATTTT.

This chain links TRBV5-1 with TRBJ1-3, with D unclear. CDR3 length equals 14 residues. V lost 4 bases and J 0 bases, leaving 8 bases between the germline ends. Germline assignment: CDR1 SGHRS and CDR2 YFSETQ. CDR3 nucleotide sequence: TGCGCCAGCAGCGACGGGAGCTCTGGAAACACCATATATTTT. Translating it yields CASSDGSSGNTIYF.

The V call is TRBV7-9, the J call TRBJ1-2, with D unclear. CDR1 is SEHNR and CDR2 is FQNEAQ in the germline V gene (reference sequence). Trimming pared 1 base from V and 2 bases from J, leaving 8 bases between. The CDR3 contains 14 residues. The CDR3 protein is CASSLVTDNYGYTF. CDR3 DNA sequence: TGTGCCAGCAGCTTAGTAACAGACAACTATGGCTACACCTTC. Complete variable domain (other parts from reference TRBV7-9 and TRBJ1-2): DTGVSQNPRHKITKRGQNVTFRCDPISEHNRLYWYRQTLGQGPEFLTYFQNEAQLEKSRLLSDRFSAERPKGSFSTLEIQRTEQGDSAMYLCASSLVTDNYGYTFGSGTRLTVV.

The rearrangement joins TRBV11-2 to TRBJ2-1, with D unclear. V was shortened by 7 bases and J by 0 bases, with 10 bases between the two germline ends. This CDR3 has 14 amino acids. In germline, CDR1 is SGHAT, CDR2 FQNNGV. CDR3 nucleotide sequence: TGTGCCAGCATGATGGCCAGCTCCTACAATGAGCAGTTCTTC. Translated: CASMMASSYNEQFF.

This chain uses TRBV27 with TRBJ2-4; maybe TRBD2 (5 bases). The V and J ends lost 8 bases and 0 bases respectively, with 17 bases between them. The germline CDR1 and CDR2 sequences are MNHEY and SMNVEV (reference sequence). The CDR3 length is 16 residues. The CDR3 loop reads CASGETGYLAKNIQYF. DNA for the CDR3: TGTGCCAGCGGCGAGACGGGATACCTAGCCAAAAACATTCAGTACTTC.

The chain couples TRBV2 to TRBJ2-1, with 12 bases lining up with TRBD2. Germline V gene lookup returns CDR1 SNHLY and CDR2 FYNNEI. The V gene end was trimmed by 4 bases and the J gene end by 6 bases; junction bases not matched to a gene: 10. This CDR3 region has 17 residues. The CDR3 loop reads CASSGLAGEGRGNEQFF. The DNA for the CDR3 is TGTGCCAGCAGTGGACTAGCGGGAGAAGGGCGGGGCAATGAGCAGTTCTTC.

V usage is TRBV11-2 and J usage is TRBJ2-1; no definite D call. This CDR3 comprises 16 residues. Between the trimmed V and J ends, which lost 3 bases and 8 bases, there was a span of 20 bases. The germline V gene encodes CDR1 SGHAT and CDR2 FQNNGV. Written as DNA, the CDR3 is TGTGCCAGCAGCTTCTTCCCCGGTGGTGCAGGCGATGAGCAGTTCTTC. Protein product: CASSFFPGGAGDEQFF. Using reference TRBV11-2 and TRBJ2-1 for the parts outside the CDR3, the full variable domain is EAGVAQSPRYKIIEKRQSVAFWCNPISGHATLYWYQQILGQGPKLLIQFQNNGVVDDSQLPKDRFSAERLKGVDSTLKIQPAKLEDSAVYLCASSFFPGGAGDEQFFGPGTRLTVL.